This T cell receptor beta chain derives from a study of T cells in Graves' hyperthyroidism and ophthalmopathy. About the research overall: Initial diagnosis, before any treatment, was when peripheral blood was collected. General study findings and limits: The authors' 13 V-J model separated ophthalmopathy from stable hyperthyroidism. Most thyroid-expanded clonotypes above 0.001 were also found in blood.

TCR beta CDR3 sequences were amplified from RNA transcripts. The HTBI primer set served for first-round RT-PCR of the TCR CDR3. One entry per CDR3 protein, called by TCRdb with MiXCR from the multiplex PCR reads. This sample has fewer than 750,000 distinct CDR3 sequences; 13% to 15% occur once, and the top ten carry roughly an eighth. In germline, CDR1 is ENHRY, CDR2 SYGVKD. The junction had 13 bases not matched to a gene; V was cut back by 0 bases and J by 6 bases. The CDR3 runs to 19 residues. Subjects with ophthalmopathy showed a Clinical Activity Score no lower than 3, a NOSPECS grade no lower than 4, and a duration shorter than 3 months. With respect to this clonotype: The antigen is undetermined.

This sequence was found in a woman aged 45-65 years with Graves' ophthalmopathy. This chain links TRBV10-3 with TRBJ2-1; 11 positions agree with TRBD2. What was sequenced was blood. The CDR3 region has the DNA TGTGCCATCAGTGAGTCGAGGTCTAGCGGGAGGACTTGGGGCAATGAGCAGTTCTTC. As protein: CAISESRSSGRTWGNEQFF.